Below, 6 T cell receptor beta chains from the same sample are listed, as sequenced in a study of T cells expressing NK-cell markers. After re-calling the 5' RACE reads, TCRdb lists one entry per CDR3 protein, DNA absent. This table lists approximately 440,000 distinct CDR3 sequences. The sequencing input was blood T cells: a sorted CD56 or NKG2C T cell subset, CD4+ or CD8+ T cells, or bulk PBMC T cells (not recorded which). These receptors were taken from a woman in her forties or fifties in good health.

The genes are TRBV27 and TRBJ2-4; checking the TCRdb D call of TRBD1 is not possible without DNA. Germline V gives CDR1 MNHEY, CDR2 SMNVEV (reference sequence). The CDR3 runs 16 residues. The CDR3 region is CASGYRGRLNKNIQYF.

V usage is TRBV5-1 and J usage is TRBJ1-2; the D call from TCRdb, TRBD1, cannot be confirmed without DNA. The CDR3 covers 13 residues. Germline V gene sequence: CDR1 SGHRS, CDR2 YFSETQ. The CDR3 protein is CASSHDRVYGYTF.

The chain joins TRBV5-1 to TRBJ2-4; TCRdb's D gene call, TRBD1, goes unchecked for lack of DNA. The CDR3 length is 14 residues. Looked up from germline, CDR1 is SGHRS and CDR2 is YFSETQ. The CDR3 sequence is CASSGRQGSDIQYF.

The chain links TRBV29-1 to TRBJ1-1; the TCRdb D gene call, TRBD1, has no DNA to confirm it. This CDR3 is built from 13 residues. The V gene's germline CDR1 is SQVTM and CDR2 ANQGSEA. The CDR3 protein is CSGGVWGQPRAFF. Filled out from reference TRBV29-1 and TRBJ1-1, the complete variable domain reads SAVISQKPSRDICQRGTSLTIQCQVDSQVTMMFWYRQQPGQSLTLIATANQGSEATYESGFVIDKFPISRPNLTFSTLTVSNMSPEDSSIYLCSGGVWGQPRAFFGQGTRLTVV.

The V gene is TRBV19, the J gene TRBJ2-2; TCRdb returns TRBD2, unconfirmable since there is no DNA. Germline assignment: CDR1 LNHDA and CDR2 SQIVND (reference sequence). The CDR3 covers 17 residues. The CDR3 sequence is CASSAHNTGTQAGELFF. Using reference TRBV19 and TRBJ2-2 for the parts outside the CDR3, the full variable domain is DGGITQSPKYLFRKEGQNVTLSCEQNLNHDAMYWYRQDPGQGLRLIYYSQIVNDFQKGDIAEGYSVSREKKESFPLTVTSAQKNPTAFYLCASSAHNTGTQAGELFFGEGSRLTVL.

The chain is built from TRBV5-1 and TRBJ2-1. This CDR3 is 13 amino acids long. The germline CDR1 and CDR2 sequences are SGHRS and YFSETQ. CDR3 sequence reads: CASSSGIGNEQFF.